The clone carrying this TCR beta chain has a count of ten or more. What it recognizes is unknown. The entry originates in a study of identical twins. Overall study findings and caveats: Insertions ran lower in abundant cord blood beta clonotypes, though not in memory repertoires. Twins' excess sharing was less marked for out-of-frame beta sequences. Models underestimated out-of-frame TCR alpha sharing in monozygotic twins.

Healthy Caucasians, and only they, were the donors. V shed 8 bases and J shed 2 bases, with 14 bases lying between them. The CDR3 contains 13 residues. Germline values: CDR1 SQVTM, CDR2 ANQGSEA. Each CDR3 protein gets one entry after TCRdb re-called the 5' RACE reads with MiXCR. Of 700,000 or so distinct CDR3 sequences detected, 8.5% to 9.5% appear once; the ten largest clones hold approximately 0.89%. This sample also belongs to another study, concerning yellow fever vaccine responses in identical twins.

This TCR came from a woman between 18 and 30 years old in good health. The chain has TRBV29-1 and TRBJ2-3; D unresolved. Sequenced input: PBMCs. The CDR3 loop is CSLWTENTDTQYF. DNA for the CDR3: TGCAGCCTCTGGACGGAGAACACAGATACGCAGTATTTT.